This TCR beta chain emerged from a study of cytomegalovirus exposure and HLA in healthy donors. Overall study findings and caveats: Immune exposure information available was restricted to CMV serostatus. Among TCR beta chains of equal frequency, HLA-associated ones were more clonally expanded in a later analysis. Usually a TCR sequence was rare, but some public TCRs were found in many donors.

60 Vbeta and 13 Jbeta primers were used in PCR. Data came from immunoSEQ multiplex PCR; TCRdb stores just in-frame clones and leaves some out. The table shows 120,000 or so clones, with approximately 80% occurring only once. V lost 5 bases and J lost 0; bases outside the gene matches: 1. CDR1 is SGHRS, CDR2 YFSETQ, per germline. The CDR3 is made up of 15 amino acids. This clone was recorded only once. The target antigen is unknown. This clonotype was obtained from a woman between 18 and 29 years old in good health and CMV-seronegative. The rearrangement joins TRBV5-1 to TRBJ2-6, with 8 bases fitting TRBD1. Sequencing was done on a sample of PBMCs. This chain's CDR3 is CASRTGGSGANVLTF. Written as DNA, the CDR3 is TGCGCCAGCAGAACAGGGGGCTCTGGGGCCAACGTCCTGACTTTC.